These 31 T cell receptor beta chains originate from one sample sequenced in a study of blood T cell repertoires in COVID-19. The assay was immunoSEQ multiplex PCR, and TCRdb's table has in-frame clones only and misses some. This table has roughly 36,000 clones, around 86% appearing once. Sequenced input: peripheral blood. These receptors all stem from an elderly man with active COVID-19.

The V call is TRBV7-7, the J call TRBJ2-5, with D possibly TRBD2 on 6 matching bases. Germline CDR1 reads SSHAT; CDR2 reads FNYEAQ (reference sequence). V was cut by 3 bases and J by 3 bases, with 20 bases left in between. CDR3 length equals 17 residues. The CDR3 sequence is CASSLAGKPSPKETQYF. CDR3 in DNA: TGTGCCAGCAGCTTGGCGGGAAAACCCTCCCCAAAAGAGACCCAGTACTTC.

This chain links TRBV5-1 with TRBJ2-3, with D tentatively TRBD1 (6 bases). This CDR3 comprises 15 residues. The germline gives CDR1 SGHRS, CDR2 YFSETQ. V gave up 8 bases and J gave up 0 bases, with 16 bases separating them. In DNA form, the CDR3 reads TGCGCCAGTTTAGAGCAGGGGATAAGCACAGATACGCAGTATTTT. It translates to CASLEQGISTDTQYF.

The chain employs TRBV28 and TRBJ2-7; TRBD2 aligns across 10 bases. Germline CDR1 and CDR2: MDHEN and SYDVKM. The length of the CDR3 is 16 residues. Trimming removed 4 bases from V and 3 bases from J; junction bases left unmatched: 9. CDR3 loop: CASSSAGGPLRYEQYF. The CDR3 DNA is TGTGCCAGCAGTTCAGCGGGAGGGCCTCTTCGCTACGAGCAGTACTTC.

This chain uses TRBV28 with TRBJ2-7, with D perhaps matching TRBD2 (5 bases). V was pared by 2 bases and J by 7 bases, with 18 bases between. In germline, CDR1 is MDHEN, CDR2 SYDVKM. CDR3 length: 15 amino acids. In DNA form, the CDR3 reads TGTGCCAGCAGTTTAAGGGCCCCACGGGGTGAGGAGCAGTACTTC. Translation: CASSLRAPRGEEQYF.

CDR3: CASSPGTGATGELFF. For the CDR3, the DNA is TGTGCCAGCTCACCTGGGACAGGGGCGACCGGGGAGCTGTTTTTT. V usage is TRBV18 and J usage is TRBJ2-2; 10 positions agree with TRBD1. The CDR3 runs to 15 residues. Looked up from germline, CDR1 is KGHSH and CDR2 is LQKENI. With V trimmed by 3 bases and J by 5 bases, 3 bases remained unmatched.

The J gene is TRBJ1-1, the V gene TRBV27, with D possibly TRBD1 on 6 matching bases. The CDR3 is 14 amino acids. V lost 5 bases to trimming and J lost 7 bases, with 17 bases between them. Germline V CDR1 and CDR2: MNHEY, SMNVEV (reference sequence). In DNA form, the CDR3 reads TGTGCCAGCAGTCCTAGACAGGTTTTGGGTGAAGCTTTCTTT. Encoded protein: CASSPRQVLGEAFF.

This chain connects TRBV4-1 to TRBJ2-2; 7 bases fit TRBD2. The V gene end was trimmed by 0 bases and the J gene end by 0 bases; junction bases not matched to a gene: 13. Germline V CDR1 and CDR2: MGHRA, YSYEKL. This CDR3 contains 20 residues. The CDR3 region has the DNA TGCGCCAGCAGCCAAGAGGGGGGGTCCTGGCGGCTCGCGAACACCGGGGAGCTGTTTTTT. Residues: CASSQEGGSWRLANTGELFF.

This rearrangement joins TRBV28 to TRBJ2-1; 10 bases agree with TRBD2. V lost 5 bases and J lost 5; bases outside the gene matches: 9. Germline CDR1 reads MDHEN; CDR2 reads SYDVKM. The CDR3 is made up of 16 amino acids. The CDR3 reads CASSLLTSGNDNEQFF. The CDR3 region has the DNA TGTGCCAGCAGTCTACTTACTAGCGGGAACGACAATGAGCAGTTCTTC.

Worth noting for this clone: This sample includes further DNA sequences coding for the same CDR3. The rearrangement links TRBV4-3 to TRBJ1-4, with 9 nucleotides matching TRBD1. V gave up 0 bases and J gave up 8 bases; unmatched junction bases: 7. From germline, CDR1 is LGHNA and CDR2 YSLEER. The CDR3 covers 16 residues. CDR3: CASSQDSGQGREKLFF. In DNA form, the CDR3 reads TGCGCCAGCAGCCAAGACTCGGGACAGGGTAGGGAAAAACTGTTTTTT.

Only a few counts were recorded for this clone. V gene TRBV6-5 combines with J gene TRBJ2-5; D is possibly TRBD2 (6 bases). The CDR3 sequence is 13 residues long. Germline CDR1 and CDR2: MNHEY and SVGAGI. V lost 2 bases and J lost 4, with 8 bases in between. CDR3 bases: TGTGCCAGCAGTTACGGGGGAGGAGAGACCCAGTACTTC. It translates to CASSYGGGETQYF.

The chain combines TRBV5-1 with TRBJ2-1, with 9 bases identical to TRBD1. Looked up from germline, CDR1 is SGHRS and CDR2 is YFSETQ. The length of the CDR3 is 16 residues. Trimming cost V 2 bases and J 5 bases; bases outside gene matches: 8. Written as DNA, the CDR3 is TGCGCCAGCAGCTTCGCCCGACAGGGGGTGGACAATGAGCAGTTCTTC. It specifies CASSFARQGVDNEQFF.

This clone has only one observation. The chain employs TRBV5-6 and TRBJ1-2; 9 nucleotides agree with TRBD1. CDR1 and CDR2 (germline): SGHDT, YYEEEE. CDR3 length: 15 amino acids. Trimming at V came to 4 bases and at J to 7 bases, leaving 11 bases not matched to a gene. CDR3 nucleotide sequence: TGTGCCAGCAGCCTACCGGGACAGGGTCCCGGTGGCTACACCTTC. Protein: CASSLPGQGPGGYTF.

The rearrangement joins TRBV19 to TRBJ2-5; TRBD1 aligns across 7 bases. The germline gives CDR1 LNHDA, CDR2 SQIVND (reference sequence). This CDR3 region has 16 residues. With 4 bases clipped from V and 4 bases from J, the junction kept 12 bases outside the gene matches. In DNA form, the CDR3 reads TGTGCCAGTAGTAAGTCGAACAGGGGTTCGGGAGAGACCCAGTACTTC. It is translated as CASSKSNRGSGETQYF.

V and J are TRBV19 and TRBJ2-1; D is possibly TRBD2 (5 bases). Germline CDR1 LNHDA, CDR2 SQIVND (reference sequence). The V end lost 5 bases, the J end lost 13 bases, and 21 bases lay between the germline ends. The CDR3 has 14 amino acids. CDR3 bases: TGTGCCAGTAGTCTCTTACTAGGCCCAGTAATACAGTTCTTC. Translation gives CASSLLLGPVIQFF.

The rearrangement joins TRBV18 to TRBJ2-7; tentative D call: TRBD1 (5 bases). V was trimmed by 0 bases and J by 4 bases, leaving 7 bases between them. The germline V gene encodes CDR1 KGHSH and CDR2 LQKENI. CDR3 length: 13 residues. The CDR3 DNA reads TGTGCCAGCTCACCACCGACAGTTTACGAGCAGTACTTC. Its translation is CASSPPTVYEQYF.

This chain joins TRBV30 and TRBJ2-3; 9 nucleotides line up with TRBD1. CDR3 length: 14 amino acids. V dropped 2 bases and J dropped 1; count of bases not matched to a gene: 1. Germline assignment: CDR1 GTSNPN and CDR2 SVGIG (reference sequence). In DNA form, the CDR3 reads TGTGCCTGGAGTACAGGGGGCGGCACAGATACGCAGTATTTT. Protein sequence: CAWSTGGGTDTQYF.

CDR3 nucleotide sequence: TGTGCCAGCAGCGTAGGGTGGGGAGGTAATGAAAAACTGTTTTTT. This encodes CASSVGWGGNEKLFF. The rearrangement joins TRBV9 to TRBJ1-4; D gene uncertain. There are 15 residues in the CDR3. Germline-derived CDR1 and CDR2 are SGDLS and YYNGEE. With 0 bases removed from V and 4 bases from J, the gap between germline ends came to 10 bases. The full variable domain, completed using reference TRBV9 and TRBJ1-4, is DSGVTQTPKHLITATGQRVTLRCSPRSGDLSVYWYQQSLDQGLQFLIQYYNGEERAKGNILERFSAQQFPDLHSELNLSSLELGDSALYFCASSVGWGGNEKLFFGSGTQLSVL.

The rearrangement joins TRBV11-2 to TRBJ2-5, with a weak D call TRBD1 (6 bases). The CDR3 runs to 14 residues. Germline V CDR1 and CDR2: SGHAT, FQNNGV. Trimming pared 3 bases from V and 1 base from J, leaving 9 bases between. CDR3 sequence reads: CASSLGTSQETQYF. The CDR3 nucleotides read TGTGCCAGCAGCTTGGGGACAAGCCAAGAGACCCAGTACTTC.

The rearrangement uses TRBV6-5 and TRBJ2-5, with 7 positions matching TRBD2. Unmatched junction bases numbered 8, after V lost 2 bases and J lost 5 bases. Germline V CDR1 and CDR2: MNHEY, SVGAGI. The CDR3 contains 15 residues. In DNA form, the CDR3 reads TGTGCCAGCAGTTACGTACGGGGGAGGGCGGAGACCCAGTACTTC. Amino acids: CASSYVRGRAETQYF.

This rearrangement joins TRBV30 to TRBJ1-1; 7 bases align to TRBD1. The V gene's germline CDR1 is GTSNPN and CDR2 SVGIG (reference sequence). V lost 3 bases to trimming and J lost 7 bases; unmatched junction nucleotides: 8. The CDR3 loop spans 13 amino acids. CDR3 in DNA: TGTGCCTGGAGAGAAACCCACAGGGGTGAAGCTTTCTTT. Encoded protein: CAWRETHRGEAFF.

The chain employs TRBV7-2 and TRBJ2-7; TRBD1 matches 12 bases. Germline CDR1 is SGHTA and CDR2 is FQGNSA. Germline trimming cut 3 bases from V and 4 bases from J; bases unmatched to any gene: 4. The CDR3 is made up of 15 amino acids. CDR3: CASSFAGQGAYEQYF. For the CDR3, the DNA is TGTGCCAGCAGCTTCGCGGGACAGGGGGCTTACGAGCAGTACTTC.

The chain is built from TRBV28 and TRBJ1-2; maybe TRBD1 (5 bases). CDR1 is MDHEN, CDR2 SYDVKM, per germline. The CDR3 is 12 residues long. Trimming pared 6 bases from V and 7 bases from J, leaving 12 bases between. This CDR3 is CASRAGQSGYTF. DNA for the CDR3: TGTGCCAGCAGGGCTGGACAATCTGGCTACACCTTC.

This clone was found a few times. The V call is TRBV5-1, the J call TRBJ2-7, with 8 bases aligning to TRBD2. The CDR3 sequence is 13 residues long. Germline assignment: CDR1 SGHRS and CDR2 YFSETQ. The junction had 8 bases not matched to a gene; V was cut back by 5 bases and J by 7 bases. The CDR3 protein is CASRGLGRGEQYF. CDR3 bases: TGCGCCAGCAGGGGACTAGGAAGAGGTGAGCAGTACTTC.

This CDR3 is CASSAGIGETQYF. DNA of the CDR3: TGCGCCAGCAGCGCAGGGATCGGGGAGACCCAGTACTTC. The rearrangement uses TRBV5-1 and TRBJ2-5; possible D gene TRBD1, 5 bases. Trimming removed 4 bases at V and 5 bases at J, with 12 bases between. The CDR3 consists of 13 residues. Germline V CDR1 and CDR2: SGHRS, YFSETQ.

The chain is built from TRBV5-4 and TRBJ2-3, with a tentative D call TRBD1 (5 bases). V was clipped by 1 base and J by 3 bases, with 18 bases between them. CDR3 length: 17 amino acids. Looked up from germline, CDR1 is SGHNT and CDR2 is YYREEE (reference sequence). The CDR3 here is CASSLKLLRVPTDTQYF. Here the CDR3 DNA reads TGTGCCAGCAGCTTGAAATTGCTCAGGGTCCCGACAGATACGCAGTATTTT.

V is TRBV28 and J is TRBJ1-3; 10 bases map to TRBD1. Germline CDR1 and CDR2: MDHEN and SYDVKM. The V segment lost 5 bases and the J segment 2 bases; nucleotides outside the gene matches: 9. CDR3 size: 17 residues. Written as DNA, the CDR3 is TGTGCCAGCAGTCCTTACACTGACAGGGGGCCTGGAAACACCATATATTTT. It is translated as CASSPYTDRGPGNTIYF.

The chain links TRBV19 to TRBJ2-3, with 7 bases fitting TRBD2. Trimming removed 5 bases from V and 1 base from J; junction bases left unmatched: 12. This CDR3 comprises 17 residues. Germline assignment: CDR1 LNHDA and CDR2 SQIVND (reference sequence). The CDR3: CASSGDPLLARTDTQYF. In DNA form, the CDR3 reads TGTGCCAGTAGTGGAGACCCTCTACTAGCGCGCACAGATACGCAGTATTTT. The entire variable domain, with the rest obtained from reference TRBV19 and TRBJ2-3, is as follows: DGGITQSPKYLFRKEGQNVTLSCEQNLNHDAMYWYRQDPGQGLRLIYYSQIVNDFQKGDIAEGYSVSREKKESFPLTVTSAQKNPTAFYLCASSGDPLLARTDTQYFGPGTRLTVL.

This clone came up a few times. The chain uses TRBV18 and TRBJ2-7; 7 bases map to TRBD1. Germline V lookup: CDR1 KGHSH, CDR2 LQKENI. The CDR3 is made up of 15 amino acids. Trimming took 1 base from V and 4 from J; bases not matched to a gene: 7. The DNA for the CDR3 is TGTGCCAGCTCACCACGATCTGTCAGGGGGTACGAGCAGTACTTC. The encoded protein is CASSPRSVRGYEQYF.

This clone has a handful of counts. The rearrangement uses TRBV7-2 and TRBJ1-1; D is ambiguous. Germline V gives CDR1 SGHTA, CDR2 FQGNSA. CDR3 length equals 13 residues. The germline V and J ends were trimmed by 5 bases and 0 bases, with 7 bases remaining between them. DNA for the CDR3: TGTGCCAGCAGCCCCCAGATGAACACTGAAGCTTTCTTT. The encoded protein is CASSPQMNTEAFF.

This rearrangement joins TRBV6-2 or TRBV6-3 to TRBJ1-5, with D tentatively TRBD1 (5 bases). V was cut by 0 bases and J by 6 bases, with 9 bases left in between. Germline assignment: CDR1 MNHEY and CDR2 SVGEGT. There are 14 residues in the CDR3. The CDR3, as DNA: TGTGCCAGCAGTTACTCGGGGGGAAGTCAGCCCCAGCATTTT. Translating gives CASSYSGGSQPQHF.

The chain joins TRBV2 to TRBJ1-5, with D perhaps TRBD1 (5 bases). The CDR3 has 13 amino acids. The germline V gene encodes CDR1 SNHLY and CDR2 FYNNEI. V was pared by 4 bases and J by 6 bases, with 10 bases between. CDR3 nucleotides: TGTGCCAGCAGTGGGGCGGGGCGTCAGCCCCAGCATTTT. Its protein is CASSGAGRQPQHF.